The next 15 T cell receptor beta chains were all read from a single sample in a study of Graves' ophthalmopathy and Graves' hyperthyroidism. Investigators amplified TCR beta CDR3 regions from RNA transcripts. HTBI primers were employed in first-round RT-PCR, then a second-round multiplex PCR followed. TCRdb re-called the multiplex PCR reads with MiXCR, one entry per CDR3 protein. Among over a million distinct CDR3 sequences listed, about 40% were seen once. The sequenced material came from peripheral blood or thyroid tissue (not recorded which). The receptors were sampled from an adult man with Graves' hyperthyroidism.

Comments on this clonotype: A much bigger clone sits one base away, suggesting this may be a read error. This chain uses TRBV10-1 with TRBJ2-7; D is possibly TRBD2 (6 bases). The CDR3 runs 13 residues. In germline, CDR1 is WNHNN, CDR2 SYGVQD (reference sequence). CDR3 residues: CASSYRRGNEQYF. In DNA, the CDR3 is TGTGCCAGCAGTTACCGACGGGGGAACGAGCAGTACTTC.

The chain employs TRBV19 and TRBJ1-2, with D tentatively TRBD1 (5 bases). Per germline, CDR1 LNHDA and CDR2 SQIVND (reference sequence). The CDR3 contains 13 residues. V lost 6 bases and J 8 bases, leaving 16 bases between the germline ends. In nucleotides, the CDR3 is TGTGCCAGTAGAGCAGGGACGAAGAGCGGCTACACCTTC. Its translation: CASRAGTKSGYTF.

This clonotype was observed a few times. The CDR3 here is CASSPGGTAPYEQYF. In nucleotides, the CDR3 is TGTGCCAGCAGCCCAGGGGGGACGGCCCCCTACGAGCAGTACTTC. The chain recombines TRBV7-9 with TRBJ2-7, with D possibly matching TRBD1 (7 bases). This CDR3 spans 15 amino acids. Germline V gene data show CDR1 as SEHNR and CDR2 as FQNEAQ (reference sequence). V dropped 5 bases and J dropped 2 bases, with 16 bases sitting between them.

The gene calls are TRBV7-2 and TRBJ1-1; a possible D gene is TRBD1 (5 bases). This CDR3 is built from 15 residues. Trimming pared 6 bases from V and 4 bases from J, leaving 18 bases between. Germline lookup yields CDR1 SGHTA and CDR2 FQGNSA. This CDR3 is CASRVRSRAGTEAFF. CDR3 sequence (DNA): TGTGCCAGCAGGGTACGGTCCAGGGCGGGCACTGAAGCTTTCTTT.

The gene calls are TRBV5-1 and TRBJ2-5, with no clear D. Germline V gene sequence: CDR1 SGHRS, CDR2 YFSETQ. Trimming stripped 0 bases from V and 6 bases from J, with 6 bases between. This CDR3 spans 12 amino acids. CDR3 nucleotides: TGCGCCAGCAGCTTGGCCGGGCAGACCCAGTACTTC. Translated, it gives CASSLAGQTQYF.

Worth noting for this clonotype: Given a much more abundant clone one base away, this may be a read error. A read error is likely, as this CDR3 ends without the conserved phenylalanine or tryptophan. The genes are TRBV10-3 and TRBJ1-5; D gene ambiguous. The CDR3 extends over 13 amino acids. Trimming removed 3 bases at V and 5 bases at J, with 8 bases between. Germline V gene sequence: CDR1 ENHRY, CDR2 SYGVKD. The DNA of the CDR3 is TGTGCCATCAGTGATGTTGTCGATCAGCCCCAGCATCTT. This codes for CAISDVVDQPQHL.

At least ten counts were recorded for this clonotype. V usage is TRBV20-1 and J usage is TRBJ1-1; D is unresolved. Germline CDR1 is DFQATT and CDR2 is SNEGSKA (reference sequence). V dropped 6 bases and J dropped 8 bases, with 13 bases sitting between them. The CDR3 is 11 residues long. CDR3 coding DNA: TGCAGTGCCGCAACAAGTGTAGAAGCTTTCTTT. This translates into CSAATSVEAFF.

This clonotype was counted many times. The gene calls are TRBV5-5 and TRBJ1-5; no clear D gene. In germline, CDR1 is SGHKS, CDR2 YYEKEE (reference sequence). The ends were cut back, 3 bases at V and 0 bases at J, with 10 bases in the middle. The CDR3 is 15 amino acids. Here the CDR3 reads CASSYGTYSNQPQHF. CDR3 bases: TGTGCCAGCAGCTACGGAACGTATAGCAATCAGCCCCAGCATTTT.

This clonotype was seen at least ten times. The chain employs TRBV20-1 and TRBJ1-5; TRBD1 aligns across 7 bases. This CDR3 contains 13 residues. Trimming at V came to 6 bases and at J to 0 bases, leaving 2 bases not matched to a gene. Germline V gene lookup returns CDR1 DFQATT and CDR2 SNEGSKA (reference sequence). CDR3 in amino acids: CSANRGSNQPQHF. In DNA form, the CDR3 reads TGCAGTGCAAACAGGGGTAGCAATCAGCCCCAGCATTTT.

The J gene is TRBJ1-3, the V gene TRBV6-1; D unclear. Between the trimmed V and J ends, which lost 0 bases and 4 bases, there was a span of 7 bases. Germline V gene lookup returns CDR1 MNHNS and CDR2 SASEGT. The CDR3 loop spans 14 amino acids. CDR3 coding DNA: TGTGCCAGCAGTGAAGCGGGGTCCGGAAACACCATATATTTT. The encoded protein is CASSEAGSGNTIYF.

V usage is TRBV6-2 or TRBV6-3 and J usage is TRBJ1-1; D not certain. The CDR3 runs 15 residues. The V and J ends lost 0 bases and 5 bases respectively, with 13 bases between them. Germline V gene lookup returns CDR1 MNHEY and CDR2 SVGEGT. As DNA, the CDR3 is TGTGCCAGCAGTTACTCGGCGAGGGCGGGGACTGAAGCTTTCTTT. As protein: CASSYSARAGTEAFF.

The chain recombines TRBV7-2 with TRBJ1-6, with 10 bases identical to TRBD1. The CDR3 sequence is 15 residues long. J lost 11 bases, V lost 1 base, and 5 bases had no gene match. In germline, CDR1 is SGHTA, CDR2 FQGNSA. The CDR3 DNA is TGTGCCAGCAGCTTAGGTTCGGGACAGGGGACACCCCTCCACTTT. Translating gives CASSLGSGQGTPLHF.

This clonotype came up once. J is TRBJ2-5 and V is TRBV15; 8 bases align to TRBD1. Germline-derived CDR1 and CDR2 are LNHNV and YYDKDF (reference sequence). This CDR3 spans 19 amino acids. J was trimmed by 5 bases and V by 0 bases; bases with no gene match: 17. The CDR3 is CATSRDLVPTGGRTETQYF. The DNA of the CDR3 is TGTGCCACCAGCAGAGATCTCGTACCTACAGGGGGGCGTACGGAGACCCAGTACTTC.

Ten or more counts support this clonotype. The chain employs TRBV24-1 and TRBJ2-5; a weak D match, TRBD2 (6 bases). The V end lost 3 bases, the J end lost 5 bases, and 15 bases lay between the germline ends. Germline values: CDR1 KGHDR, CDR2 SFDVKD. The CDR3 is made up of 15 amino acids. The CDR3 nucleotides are TGTGCCACCAGTGATCTGGGCGCGGGACGGGAGACCCAGTACTTC. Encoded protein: CATSDLGAGRETQYF.

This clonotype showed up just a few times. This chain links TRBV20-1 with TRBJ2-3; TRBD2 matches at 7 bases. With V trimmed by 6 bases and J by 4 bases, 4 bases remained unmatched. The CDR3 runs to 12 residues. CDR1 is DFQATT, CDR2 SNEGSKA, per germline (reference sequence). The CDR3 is CSAPLAADTQYF. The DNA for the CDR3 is TGCAGTGCCCCCCTAGCGGCAGATACGCAGTATTTT.